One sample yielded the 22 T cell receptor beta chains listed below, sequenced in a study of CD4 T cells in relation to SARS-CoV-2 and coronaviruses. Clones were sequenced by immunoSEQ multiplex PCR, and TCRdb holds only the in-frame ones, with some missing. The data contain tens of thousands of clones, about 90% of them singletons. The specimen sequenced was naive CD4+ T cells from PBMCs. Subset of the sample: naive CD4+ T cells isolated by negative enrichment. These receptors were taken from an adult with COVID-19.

CDR3 in amino acids: CAWSTGRAAYEQYF. The CDR3 region has the DNA TGTGCCTGGAGTACGGGACGGGCCGCCTACGAGCAGTACTTC. This chain links TRBV30 with TRBJ2-7; D possibly uses TRBD1 or TRBD2 (5 bases each). In germline, CDR1 is GTSNPN, CDR2 SVGIG (reference sequence). The CDR3 is 14 residues long. V gave up 2 bases and J gave up 2 bases, with 13 bases separating them.

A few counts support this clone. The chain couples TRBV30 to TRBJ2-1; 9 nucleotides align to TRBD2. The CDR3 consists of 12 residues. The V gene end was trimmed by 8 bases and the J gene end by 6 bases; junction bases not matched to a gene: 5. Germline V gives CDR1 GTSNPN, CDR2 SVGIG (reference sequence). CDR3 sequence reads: CATAGLANEQFF. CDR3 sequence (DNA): TGTGCCACCGCGGGACTAGCCAATGAGCAGTTCTTC.

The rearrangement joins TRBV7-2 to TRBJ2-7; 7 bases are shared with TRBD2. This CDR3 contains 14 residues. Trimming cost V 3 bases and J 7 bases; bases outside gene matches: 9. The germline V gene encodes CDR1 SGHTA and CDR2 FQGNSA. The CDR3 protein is CASSFSREGGEQYF. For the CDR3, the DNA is TGTGCCAGCAGCTTTTCGAGGGAGGGTGGGGAGCAGTACTTC.

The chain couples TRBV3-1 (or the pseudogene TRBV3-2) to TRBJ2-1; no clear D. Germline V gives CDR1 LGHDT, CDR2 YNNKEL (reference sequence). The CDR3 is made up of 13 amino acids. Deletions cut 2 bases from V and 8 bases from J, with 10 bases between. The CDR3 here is CASSQPSIDEQFF. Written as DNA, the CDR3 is TGTGCCAGCAGCCAACCTAGTATCGATGAGCAGTTCTTC.

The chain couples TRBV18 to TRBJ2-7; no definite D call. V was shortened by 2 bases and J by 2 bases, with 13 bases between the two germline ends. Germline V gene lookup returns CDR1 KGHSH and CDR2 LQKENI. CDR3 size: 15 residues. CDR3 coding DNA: TGTGCCAGCTCACCAATAGGGCTACAGACCTACGAGCAGTACTTC. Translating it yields CASSPIGLQTYEQYF.

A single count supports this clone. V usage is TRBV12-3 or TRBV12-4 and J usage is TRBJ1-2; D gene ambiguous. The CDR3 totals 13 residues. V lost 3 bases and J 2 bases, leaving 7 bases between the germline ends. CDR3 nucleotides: TGTGCCAGCAGTTTTGAGGGAAACTATGGCTACACCTTC. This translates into CASSFEGNYGYTF.

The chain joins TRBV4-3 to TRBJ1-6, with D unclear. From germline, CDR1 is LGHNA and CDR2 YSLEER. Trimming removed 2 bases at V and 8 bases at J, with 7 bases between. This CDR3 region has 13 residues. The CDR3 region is CASSQRTYSPLHF. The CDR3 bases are TGCGCCAGCAGCCAACGGACCTATTCACCCCTCCACTTT.

The chain's CDR3 is CASSGQGAGRGDYEQYF. Written as DNA, the CDR3 is TGTGCCAGCAGTGGACAGGGGGCAGGCCGGGGGGACTACGAGCAGTACTTC. The chain uses TRBV6-1 and TRBJ2-7; the match to TRBD1 covers 10 bases. This CDR3 region has 17 residues. From germline, CDR1 is MNHNS and CDR2 SASEGT. The ends lost 4 bases at V and 3 bases at J; junction bases unmatched: 12.

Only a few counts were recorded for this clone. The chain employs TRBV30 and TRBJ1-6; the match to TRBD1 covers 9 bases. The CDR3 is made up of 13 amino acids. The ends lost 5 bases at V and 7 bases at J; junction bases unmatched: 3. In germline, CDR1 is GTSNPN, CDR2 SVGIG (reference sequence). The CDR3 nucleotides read TGTGCCTGGGGTGGACAGGGGAATTCACCCCTCCACTTT. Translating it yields CAWGGQGNSPLHF.

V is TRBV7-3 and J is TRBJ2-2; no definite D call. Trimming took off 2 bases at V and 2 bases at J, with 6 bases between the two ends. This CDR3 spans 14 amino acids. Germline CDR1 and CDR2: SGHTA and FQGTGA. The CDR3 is CASSLRPNTGELFF. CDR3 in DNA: TGTGCCAGCAGCTTACGTCCTAACACCGGGGAGCTGTTTTTT.

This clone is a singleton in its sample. The CDR3 nucleotides read TGTGCCAGCAGTTACGAGACTAGTATCCCCGGGGAGCTGTTTTTT. It yields the protein CASSYETSIPGELFF. The gene calls are TRBV6-5 and TRBJ2-2, with D possibly TRBD2 on 6 matching bases. Germline CDR1 is MNHEY and CDR2 is SVGAGI. This CDR3 is 15 amino acids long. Trimming stripped 2 bases from V and 6 bases from J, with 13 bases between.

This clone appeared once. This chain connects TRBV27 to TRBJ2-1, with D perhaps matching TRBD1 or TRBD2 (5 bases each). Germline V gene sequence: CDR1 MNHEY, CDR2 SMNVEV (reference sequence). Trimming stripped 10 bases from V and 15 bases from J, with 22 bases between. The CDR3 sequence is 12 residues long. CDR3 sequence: CATRGSGTRLFF. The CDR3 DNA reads TGTGCCACCAGAGGGTCCGGGACGCGGCTGTTCTTC.

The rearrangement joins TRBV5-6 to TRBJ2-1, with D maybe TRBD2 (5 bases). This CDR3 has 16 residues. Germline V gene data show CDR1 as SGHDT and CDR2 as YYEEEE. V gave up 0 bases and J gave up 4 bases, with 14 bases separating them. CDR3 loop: CASSLGSVQVYNEQFF. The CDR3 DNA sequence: TGTGCCAGCAGCTTGGGTAGCGTCCAGGTTTACAATGAGCAGTTCTTC.

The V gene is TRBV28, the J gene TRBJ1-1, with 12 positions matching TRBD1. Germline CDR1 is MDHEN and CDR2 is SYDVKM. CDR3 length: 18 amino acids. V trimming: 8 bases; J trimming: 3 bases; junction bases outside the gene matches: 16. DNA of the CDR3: TGTGCCAGCCGAATGGCCGGGACAGGGGGCTCTAGGGACACTGAAGCTTTCTTT. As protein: CASRMAGTGGSRDTEAFF. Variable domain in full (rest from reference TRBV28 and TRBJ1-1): DVKVTQSSRYLVKRTGEKVFLECVQDMDHENMFWYRQDPGLGLRLIYFSYDVKMKEKGDIPEGYSVSREKKERFSLILESASTNQTSMYLCASRMAGTGGSRDTEAFFGQGTRLTVV.

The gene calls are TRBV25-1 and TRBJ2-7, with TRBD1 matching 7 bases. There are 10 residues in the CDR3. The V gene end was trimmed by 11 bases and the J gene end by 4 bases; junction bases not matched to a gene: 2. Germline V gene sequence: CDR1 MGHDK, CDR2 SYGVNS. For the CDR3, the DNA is TGTGCCCGGGACAGTTACGAGCAGTACTTC. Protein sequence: CARDSYEQYF.

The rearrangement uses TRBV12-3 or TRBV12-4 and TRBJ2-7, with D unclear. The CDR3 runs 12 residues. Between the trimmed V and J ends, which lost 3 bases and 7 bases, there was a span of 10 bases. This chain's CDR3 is CASSFGMVEQYF. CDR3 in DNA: TGTGCCAGCAGTTTCGGTATGGTAGAGCAGTACTTC.

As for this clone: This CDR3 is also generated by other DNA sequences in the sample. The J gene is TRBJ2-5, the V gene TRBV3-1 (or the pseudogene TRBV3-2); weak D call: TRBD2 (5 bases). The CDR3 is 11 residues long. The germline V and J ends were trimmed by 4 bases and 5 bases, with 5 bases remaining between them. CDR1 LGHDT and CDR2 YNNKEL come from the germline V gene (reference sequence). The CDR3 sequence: CASSPGETQYF. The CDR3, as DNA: TGTGCCAGCAGCCCGGGGGAGACCCAGTACTTC.

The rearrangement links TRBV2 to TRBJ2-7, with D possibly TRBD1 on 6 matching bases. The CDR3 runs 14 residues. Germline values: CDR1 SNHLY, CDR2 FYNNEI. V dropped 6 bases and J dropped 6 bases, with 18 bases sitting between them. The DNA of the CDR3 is TGTGCCAGCAGCGCCGACAGGTTTCTGGTCGAGCAGTACTTC. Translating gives CASSADRFLVEQYF.

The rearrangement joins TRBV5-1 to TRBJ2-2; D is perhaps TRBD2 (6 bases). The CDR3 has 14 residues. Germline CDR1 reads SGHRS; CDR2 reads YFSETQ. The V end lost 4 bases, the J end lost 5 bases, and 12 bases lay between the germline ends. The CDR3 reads CASSPGVGTGELFF. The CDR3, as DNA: TGCGCCAGCAGCCCGGGAGTGGGTACCGGGGAGCTGTTTTTT.

The CDR3, as DNA: TGTGCCAGCAGCCAGGGAGCGGGAGCCCCCACCGGGGAGCTGTTTTTT. Translating it yields CASSQGAGAPTGELFF. The rearrangement joins TRBV11-1 to TRBJ2-2; 8 bases fit TRBD2. The CDR3 spans 16 residues. The V gene end was trimmed by 5 bases and the J gene end by 4 bases; junction bases not matched to a gene: 9. In germline, CDR1 is SGHAT, CDR2 FQDESV (reference sequence).

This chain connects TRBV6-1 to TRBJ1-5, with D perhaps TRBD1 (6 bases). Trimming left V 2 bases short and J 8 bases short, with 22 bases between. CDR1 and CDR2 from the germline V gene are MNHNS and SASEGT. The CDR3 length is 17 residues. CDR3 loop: CASSEKAVQGFGEPQHF. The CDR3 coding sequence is TGTGCCAGCAGTGAAAAAGCGGTGCAGGGGTTTGGAGAGCCCCAGCATTTT.

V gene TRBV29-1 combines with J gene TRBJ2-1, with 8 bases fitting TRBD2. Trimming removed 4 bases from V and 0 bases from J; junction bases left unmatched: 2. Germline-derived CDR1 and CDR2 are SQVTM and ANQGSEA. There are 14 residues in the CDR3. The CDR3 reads CSVAGTSSYNEQFF. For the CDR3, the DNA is TGCAGCGTTGCAGGGACTAGCTCCTACAATGAGCAGTTCTTC.